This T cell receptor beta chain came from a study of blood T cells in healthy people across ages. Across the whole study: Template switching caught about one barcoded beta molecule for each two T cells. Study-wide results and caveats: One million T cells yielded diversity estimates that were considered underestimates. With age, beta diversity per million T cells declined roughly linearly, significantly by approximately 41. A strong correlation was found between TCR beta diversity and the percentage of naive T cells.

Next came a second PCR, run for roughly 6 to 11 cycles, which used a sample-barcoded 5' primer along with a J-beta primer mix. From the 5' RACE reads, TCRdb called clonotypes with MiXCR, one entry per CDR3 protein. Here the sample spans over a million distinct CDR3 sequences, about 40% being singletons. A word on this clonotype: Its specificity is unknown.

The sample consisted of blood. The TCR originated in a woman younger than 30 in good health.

The CDR3 DNA sequence: TGCAGCGTGCTATTCGGACAGGGCAGGAACACCGGGGAGCTGTTTTTT. Its protein product is CSVLFGQGRNTGELFF. The chain is built from TRBV29-1 and TRBJ2-2; 8 bases are a match to TRBD1. The trim removed 6 bases at V and 1 base at J, leaving 10 bases unmatched. The CDR3 runs to 16 residues. The germline V gene encodes CDR1 SQVTM and CDR2 ANQGSEA.